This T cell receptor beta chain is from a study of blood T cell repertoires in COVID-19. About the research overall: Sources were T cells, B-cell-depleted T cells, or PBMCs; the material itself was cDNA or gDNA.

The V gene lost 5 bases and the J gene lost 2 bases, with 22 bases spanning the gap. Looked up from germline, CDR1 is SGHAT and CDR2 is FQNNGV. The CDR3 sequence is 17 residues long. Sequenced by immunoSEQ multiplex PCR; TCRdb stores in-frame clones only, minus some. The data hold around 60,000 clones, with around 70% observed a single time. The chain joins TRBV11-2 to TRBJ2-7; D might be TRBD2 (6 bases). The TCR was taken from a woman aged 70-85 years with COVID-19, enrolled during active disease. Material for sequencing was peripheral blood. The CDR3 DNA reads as TGTGCCAGCAGCCTCACCTACTCGGGCGGGGAGACCTACGAGCAGTACTTC. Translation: CASSLTYSGGETYEQYF.